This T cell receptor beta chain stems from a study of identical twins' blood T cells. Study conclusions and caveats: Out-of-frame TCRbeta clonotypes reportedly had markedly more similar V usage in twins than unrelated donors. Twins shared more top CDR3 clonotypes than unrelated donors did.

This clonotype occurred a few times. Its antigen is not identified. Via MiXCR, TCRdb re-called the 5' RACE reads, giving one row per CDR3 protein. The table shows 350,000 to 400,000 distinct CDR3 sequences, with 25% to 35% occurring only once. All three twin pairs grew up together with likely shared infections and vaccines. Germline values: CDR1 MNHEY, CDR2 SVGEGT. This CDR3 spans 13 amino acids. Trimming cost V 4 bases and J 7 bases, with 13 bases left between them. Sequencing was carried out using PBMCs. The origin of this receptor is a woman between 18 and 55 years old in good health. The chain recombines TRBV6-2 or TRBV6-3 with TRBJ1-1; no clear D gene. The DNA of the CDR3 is TGTGCCAGCAGTTCATCGTTGGCGCTTGAAGCTTTCTTT. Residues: CASSSSLALEAFF.